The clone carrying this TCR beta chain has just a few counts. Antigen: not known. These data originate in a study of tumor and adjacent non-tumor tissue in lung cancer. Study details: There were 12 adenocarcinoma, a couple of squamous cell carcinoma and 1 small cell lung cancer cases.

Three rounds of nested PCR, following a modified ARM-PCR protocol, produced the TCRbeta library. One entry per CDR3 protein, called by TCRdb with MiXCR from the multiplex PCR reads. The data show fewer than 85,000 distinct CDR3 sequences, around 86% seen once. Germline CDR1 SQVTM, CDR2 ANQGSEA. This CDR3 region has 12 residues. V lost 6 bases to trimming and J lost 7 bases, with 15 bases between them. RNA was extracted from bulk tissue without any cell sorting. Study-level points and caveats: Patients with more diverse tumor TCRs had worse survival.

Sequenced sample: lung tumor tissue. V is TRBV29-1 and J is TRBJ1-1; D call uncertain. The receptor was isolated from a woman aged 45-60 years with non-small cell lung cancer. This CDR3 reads CSVGEVRFEAFF. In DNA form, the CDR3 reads TGCAGCGTGGGAGAGGTGAGGTTTGAAGCTTTCTTT.